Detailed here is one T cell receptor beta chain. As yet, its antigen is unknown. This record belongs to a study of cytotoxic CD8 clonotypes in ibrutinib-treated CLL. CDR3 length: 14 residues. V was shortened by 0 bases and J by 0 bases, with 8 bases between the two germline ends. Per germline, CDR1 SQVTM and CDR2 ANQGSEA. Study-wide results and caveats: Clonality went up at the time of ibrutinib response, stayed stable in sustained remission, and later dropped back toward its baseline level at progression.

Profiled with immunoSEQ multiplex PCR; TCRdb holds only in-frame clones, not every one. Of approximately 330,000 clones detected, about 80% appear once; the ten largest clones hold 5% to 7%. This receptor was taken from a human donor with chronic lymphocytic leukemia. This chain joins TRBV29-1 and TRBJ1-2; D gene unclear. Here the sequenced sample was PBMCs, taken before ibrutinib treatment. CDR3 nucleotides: TGCAGCGTTGAAGACAGGCCTCCTAACTATGGCTACACCTTC. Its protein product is CSVEDRPPNYGYTF.